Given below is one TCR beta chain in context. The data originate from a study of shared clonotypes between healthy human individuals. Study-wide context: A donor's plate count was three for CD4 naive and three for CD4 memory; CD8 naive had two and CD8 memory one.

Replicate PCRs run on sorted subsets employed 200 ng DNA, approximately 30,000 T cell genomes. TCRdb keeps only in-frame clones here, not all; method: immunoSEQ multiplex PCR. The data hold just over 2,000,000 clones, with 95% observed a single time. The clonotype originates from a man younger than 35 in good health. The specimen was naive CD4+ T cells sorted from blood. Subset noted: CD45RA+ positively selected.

In DNA, the CDR3 is TGTGCCATCAGTGATTTCTTGACCACGGGAGAGACCCAGTACTTC. Its translation: CAISDFLTTGETQYF. This chain connects TRBV10-3 to TRBJ2-5; the D is unclear. This CDR3 has 15 amino acids. V gave up 3 bases and J gave up 4 bases, with 15 bases separating them. Germline lookup yields CDR1 ENHRY and CDR2 SYGVKD.